The 32 T cell receptor beta chains in this list originate from one sample, sequenced in a study of CD8+ T cells in alopecia areata. As the sequencing template, cDNA was produced by extracting RNA and reverse transcribing it. Clones were sequenced by immunoSEQ multiplex PCR, and TCRdb holds only the in-frame ones, with some missing. The sample includes fewer than 150,000 clones, 35% to 45% of them seen just once. Sequenced: CD4+ T cells sorted from blood. The source is a human donor with alopecia areata.

V gene TRBV19 combines with J gene TRBJ1-2; no firm D call. The length of the CDR3 is 14 residues. The germline V gene encodes CDR1 LNHDA and CDR2 SQIVND (reference sequence). The V gene lost 5 bases and the J gene lost 4 bases, with 14 bases spanning the gap. The CDR3 coding sequence is TGTGCCAGTAGTTCCGGGGATCTGGGCTATGGCTACACCTTC. This codes for CASSSGDLGYGYTF.

In its sample, this clone was seen a few times. This sequence joins TRBV7-2 and TRBJ1-5, with a weak D call TRBD1 (6 bases). CDR3 size: 15 residues. V lost 2 bases and J lost 5, with 13 bases in between. Germline CDR1 is SGHTA and CDR2 is FQGNSA. The CDR3 region is CASSLSGGLYQPQHF. The CDR3 DNA reads TGTGCCAGCAGCTTAAGTGGGGGGCTATATCAGCCCCAGCATTTT.

V and J are TRBV29-1 and TRBJ2-5; D remains ambiguous. The CDR3 extends over 13 amino acids. Between the trimmed V and J ends, which lost 4 bases and 3 bases, there was a span of 12 bases. Germline V gene data show CDR1 as SQVTM and CDR2 as ANQGSEA. CDR3 residues: CSVVRKRKETQYF. CDR3 in DNA: TGCAGCGTTGTACGGAAACGTAAAGAGACCCAGTACTTC.

The sample holds a few counts of this clone. The chain has TRBV7-2 and TRBJ1-6; 7 nucleotides align to TRBD1. The germline CDR1 and CDR2 sequences are SGHTA and FQGNSA. This CDR3 has 15 amino acids. With 6 bases clipped from V and 5 bases from J, the junction kept 7 bases outside the gene matches. This CDR3 is CASSPTGSHNSPLHF. The CDR3 coding sequence is TGTGCCAGCAGTCCGACAGGGTCCCATAATTCACCCCTCCACTTT.

There are a few counts of this clone. The chain recombines TRBV30 with TRBJ1-2; no firm D call. V was shortened by 3 bases and J by 6 bases, with 11 bases between the two germline ends. The germline gives CDR1 GTSNPN, CDR2 SVGIG (reference sequence). The CDR3 sequence is 12 residues long. CDR3 loop: CAWRLGWDGYTF. The CDR3 DNA sequence: TGTGCCTGGAGGCTTGGATGGGATGGCTACACCTTC.

V usage is TRBV29-1 and J usage is TRBJ1-1; D remains unclear. CDR3 length: 13 amino acids. Germline values: CDR1 SQVTM, CDR2 ANQGSEA. V was shortened by 7 bases and J by 1 base, with 13 bases between the two germline ends. In DNA, the CDR3 is TGCAGCGCCTTGACGGTAGCGAACACTGAAGCTTTCTTT. The encoded protein is CSALTVANTEAFF.

The sample holds a few counts of this clone. The chain couples TRBV7-9 to TRBJ1-5; D might be TRBD1 (5 bases). The CDR3 loop spans 13 amino acids. From germline, CDR1 is SEHNR and CDR2 FQNEAQ (reference sequence). Trimming left V 1 base short and J 7 bases short, with 8 bases between. In DNA form, the CDR3 reads TGTGCCAGCAGCTTAGGGACAAGCCAGCCCCAGCATTTT. Its translation: CASSLGTSQPQHF.

CDR3 residues: CASSLAEAGGRTDTQYF. For the CDR3, the DNA is TGCGCCAGCAGCTTGGCCGAGGCGGGGGGGCGCACAGATACGCAGTATTTT. The chain joins TRBV5-1 to TRBJ2-3; TRBD2 aligns across 9 bases. The CDR3 length is 17 residues. From germline, CDR1 is SGHRS and CDR2 YFSETQ. The junction had 6 bases not matched to a gene; V was cut back by 0 bases and J by 1 base. Based on the CDR3 plus reference TRBV5-1 and TRBJ2-3, the full variable domain is KAGVTQTPRYLIKTRGQQVTLSCSPISGHRSVSWYQQTPGQGLQFLFEYFSETQRNKGNFPGRFSGRQFSNSRSEMNVSTLELGDSALYLCASSLAEAGGRTDTQYFGPGTRLTVL.

This rearrangement joins TRBV2 to TRBJ2-5; D is ambiguous. The CDR3 sequence is 14 residues long. Trimming pared 2 bases from V and 1 base from J, leaving 8 bases between. Germline V gives CDR1 SNHLY, CDR2 FYNNEI. The CDR3 here is CASSELTVQETQYF. CDR3 nucleotide sequence: TGTGCCAGCAGTGAACTCACAGTCCAAGAGACCCAGTACTTC. Looking up the rest from reference TRBV2 and TRBJ2-5 gives the full variable domain: EPEVTQTPSHQVTQMGQEVILRCVPISNHLYFYWYRQILGQKVEFLVSFYNNEISEKSEIFDDQFSVERPDGSNFTLKIRSTKLEDSAMYFCASSELTVQETQYFGPGTRLLVL.

This clone was picked up a small number of times. This chain connects TRBV29-1 to TRBJ2-7; 7 nucleotides align to TRBD1. Germline assignment: CDR1 SQVTM and CDR2 ANQGSEA. This CDR3 is built from 14 residues. Trimming at V came to 4 bases and at J to 6 bases, leaving 12 bases not matched to a gene. As DNA, the CDR3 is TGCAGCGTTGCCACTACAGGGGCCCAAGGCGAGCAGTACTTC. Protein product: CSVATTGAQGEQYF.

This clone was seen more than once but under ten times. The rearrangement uses TRBV7-9 and TRBJ2-1; maybe TRBD2 (5 bases). The germline gives CDR1 SEHNR, CDR2 FQNEAQ (reference sequence). Trimming cost V 6 bases and J 1 base, with 13 bases left between them. CDR3 length equals 15 residues. In DNA form, the CDR3 reads TGTGCCAGCAGGCCCGACTACGCTTCCTACAATGAGCAGTTCTTC. This sequence encodes CASRPDYASYNEQFF.

V usage is TRBV28 and J usage is TRBJ1-4; D is perhaps TRBD1 (5 bases). The CDR3 runs 13 residues. CDR1 is MDHEN, CDR2 SYDVKM, per germline. The V end was cut by 5 bases, the J end by 8 bases, with 12 bases between. The CDR3 spells CASSPPPGEKLFF. The CDR3 DNA follows: TGTGCCAGCAGTCCGCCGCCAGGGGAAAAACTGTTTTTT.

The CDR3 spells CASSVIYEQYF. CDR3 in DNA: TGTGCCAGCAGTGTCATCTACGAGCAGTACTTC. V usage is TRBV6-6 and J usage is TRBJ2-7, with D unresolved. This CDR3 spans 11 amino acids. CDR1 is MNHNY, CDR2 SVGAGI, per germline (reference sequence). Trimming took off 5 bases at V and 3 bases at J, with 5 bases between the two ends.

The chain uses TRBV29-1 and TRBJ2-7; D may match TRBD1 or TRBD2 (6 bases each). The germline V gene has CDR1 SQVTM and CDR2 ANQGSEA. V shed 3 bases and J shed 1 base, with 13 bases lying between them. The CDR3 runs 14 residues. The CDR3 is CSVEGGYLSYEQYF. The DNA of the CDR3 is TGCAGCGTTGAGGGGGGCTACCTATCCTACGAGCAGTACTTC.

This clone came up a few times. This chain links TRBV29-1 with TRBJ1-2, with a weak D call TRBD1 (5 bases). The V end was cut by 4 bases, the J end by 7 bases, with 13 bases between. Germline CDR1 is SQVTM and CDR2 is ANQGSEA. CDR3 size: 12 residues. This CDR3 is CSVGEGSRGYTF. The CDR3 bases are TGCAGCGTTGGGGAGGGGTCCCGTGGCTACACCTTC.

The chain couples TRBV7-2 to TRBJ1-5; perhaps TRBD1 as D (5 bases). Per germline, CDR1 SGHTA and CDR2 FQGNSA. The CDR3 runs to 14 residues. Trimming pared 1 base from V and 6 bases from J, leaving 10 bases between. CDR3 residues: CASSLGQGSQPQHF. The CDR3 DNA reads TGTGCCAGCAGCTTAGGGCAGGGCAGTCAGCCCCAGCATTTT.

This clone was seen a handful of times. This chain connects TRBV23-1 to TRBJ2-4; no definite D call. TRBV23-1 is known as an ORF, though its function is uncertain. This CDR3 is built from 13 residues. Trimming shortened V by 8 bases and J by 9 bases, and 17 bases separated the two germline ends. This CDR3 is CASSLRMVTIQYF. DNA for the CDR3: TGCGCCAGCTCCCTGAGGATGGTTACCATTCAGTACTTC.

The V call is TRBV19, the J call TRBJ2-7; possibly TRBD2 for D (6 bases). The CDR3 is 14 residues long. The V end lost 5 bases, the J end lost 2 bases, and 13 bases lay between the germline ends. Germline CDR1 reads LNHDA; CDR2 reads SQIVND (reference sequence). The CDR3 sequence: CASSPRTIAYEQYF. Written as DNA, the CDR3 is TGTGCCAGTAGTCCAAGGACTATCGCCTACGAGCAGTACTTC.

The CDR3 loop is CAWSRGYEQYF. The DNA of the CDR3 is TGTGCCTGGAGCCGCGGATACGAGCAGTACTTC. This chain links TRBV30 with TRBJ2-7; D uncertain. V was pared by 3 bases and J by 4 bases, with 7 bases between. The CDR3 runs 11 residues. Germline CDR1 reads GTSNPN; CDR2 reads SVGIG (reference sequence).

This chain uses TRBV29-1 with TRBJ1-2; TRBD1 matches 8 bases. Germline V gives CDR1 SQVTM, CDR2 ANQGSEA. There are 14 residues in the CDR3. V shed 6 bases, J shed 8 bases, and the junction held 14 bases outside the gene matches. CDR3 sequence (DNA): TGCAGCGTCGGGGGGGAAACAGGGGGTGTAGGCTACACCTTC. Encoded protein: CSVGGETGGVGYTF.

The chain combines TRBV29-1 with TRBJ2-1; 8 nucleotides match TRBD2. Looked up from germline, CDR1 is SQVTM and CDR2 is ANQGSEA. Unmatched junction bases numbered 7, after V lost 4 bases and J lost 2 bases. The CDR3 totals 15 residues. CDR3 sequence: CSVGGAGGTYNEQFF. The CDR3 region has the DNA TGCAGCGTTGGCGGGGCGGGGGGCACCTACAATGAGCAGTTCTTC.

The chain employs TRBV30 and TRBJ1-1; D is uncertain. V lost 4 bases and J lost 0, with 9 bases in between. The germline V gene has CDR1 GTSNPN and CDR2 SVGIG (reference sequence). This CDR3 comprises 13 residues. CDR3 nucleotide sequence: TGTGCCTGGACTCTACGACTGAACACTGAAGCTTTCTTT. It yields the protein CAWTLRLNTEAFF.

The chain combines TRBV6-1 with TRBJ1-2; D gene unclear. The CDR3 covers 13 residues. Trimming took off 2 bases at V and 2 bases at J, with 6 bases between the two ends. CDR1 is MNHNS, CDR2 SASEGT, per germline. The DNA of the CDR3 is TGTGCCAGCAGTGAACGCCGAAACTATGGCTACACCTTC. Amino acid sequence: CASSERRNYGYTF.

In its sample, this clone was seen a few times. The chain couples TRBV29-1 to TRBJ2-3; TRBD1 matches 10 bases. Losses at the gene ends were 7 bases for V and 3 bases for J; bases not matched to a gene: 7. The CDR3 length is 14 residues. The germline V gene encodes CDR1 SQVTM and CDR2 ANQGSEA. CDR3 sequence (DNA): TGCAGCGCCTCCTGGGACAGGGGTACAGATACGCAGTATTTT. It yields the protein CSASWDRGTDTQYF.

The chain couples TRBV29-1 to TRBJ2-1, with 9 positions matching TRBD2. Germline assignment: CDR1 SQVTM and CDR2 ANQGSEA. Trimming took 7 bases from V and 3 from J; bases not matched to a gene: 13. The CDR3 runs to 16 residues. The DNA of the CDR3 is TGCAGCGCCGGTTTTAGCGGGGGATTGATCTACAATGAGCAGTTCTTC. This translates into CSAGFSGGLIYNEQFF.

This clone was observed at least ten times. The chain recombines TRBV14 with TRBJ2-7; D remains ambiguous. Per the germline V gene, CDR1 is SGHDN and CDR2 is FVKESK. The CDR3 has 11 residues. The V end lost 4 bases, the J end lost 5 bases, and 6 bases lay between the germline ends. For the CDR3, the DNA is TGTGCCAGCAGCCGTACTAACGAGCAGTACTTC. It specifies CASSRTNEQYF. Using reference TRBV14 and TRBJ2-7 for the parts outside the CDR3, the full variable domain is EAGVTQFPSHSVIEKGQTVTLRCDPISGHDNLYWYRRVMGKEIKFLLHFVKESKQDESGMPNNRFLAERTGGTYSTLKVQPAELEDSGVYFCASSRTNEQYFGPGTRLTVT.

The V call is TRBV7-9, the J call TRBJ2-7; tentative D call: TRBD2 (6 bases). The CDR3 has 13 residues. Germline V gives CDR1 SEHNR, CDR2 FQNEAQ (reference sequence). Trimming cost V 5 bases and J 6 bases, with 14 bases left between them. CDR3 sequence reads: CASSLGAGLEQYF. The CDR3, as DNA: TGTGCCAGCAGCCTAGGGGCGGGACTCGAGCAGTACTTC.

With regard to this clone: This same CDR3 is encoded by further DNA sequences in the sample. The V and J genes are TRBV29-1 and TRBJ2-5, with a weak D call TRBD2 (5 bases). V lost 4 bases and J 1 base, leaving 7 bases between the germline ends. The CDR3 runs 12 residues. Germline CDR1 reads SQVTM; CDR2 reads ANQGSEA. CDR3 loop: CSVGEGQETQYF. The DNA of the CDR3 is TGCAGCGTTGGAGAGGGCCAAGAGACCCAGTACTTC.

J is TRBJ1-5 and V is TRBV29-1, with D unclear. The V gene lost 6 bases and the J gene lost 0 bases, with 9 bases spanning the gap. Per the germline V gene, CDR1 is SQVTM and CDR2 is ANQGSEA. The CDR3 length is 13 residues. The DNA for the CDR3 is TGCAGCGTGATTTGGGGTAGCAATCAGCCCCAGCATTTT. Residues: CSVIWGSNQPQHF.

This clone was seen a handful of times. The chain recombines TRBV30 with TRBJ2-3; the match to TRBD1 covers 7 bases. Per the germline V gene, CDR1 is GTSNPN and CDR2 is SVGIG (reference sequence). Trimming at V came to 1 base and at J to 3 bases, leaving 7 bases not matched to a gene. The CDR3 contains 15 residues. In nucleotides, the CDR3 is TGTGCCTGGAGTGAGGACAGGCTTAGAACAGATACGCAGTATTTT. Translated, it gives CAWSEDRLRTDTQYF.

This chain connects TRBV7-2 to TRBJ2-5; D gene ambiguous. CDR3 length: 13 amino acids. V gave up 5 bases and J gave up 5 bases, with 12 bases separating them. CDR1 is SGHTA, CDR2 FQGNSA, per germline. This CDR3 is CASSLGYSETQYF. In DNA form, the CDR3 reads TGTGCCAGCAGCCTCGGGTATTCGGAGACCCAGTACTTC.

This clone showed up just a few times. This sequence joins TRBV28 and TRBJ1-5, with 8 bases fitting TRBD1. Per the germline V gene, CDR1 is MDHEN and CDR2 is SYDVKM. The CDR3 length is 15 residues. The J segment lost 0 bases and the V segment lost 6 bases, leaving 4 bases of the junction unmatched. DNA of the CDR3: TGTGCCAGCAGACAGACAGGGGATAGCAATCAGCCCCAGCATTTT. Its protein product is CASRQTGDSNQPQHF.